The 11 T cell receptor beta chains reported below all come from one sample, sequenced in a study of OX40 agonist ivuxolimab in advanced cancers. Libraries were prepared by immunoSEQ multiplex PCR; TCRdb keeps only in-frame clonotypes and omits some of them. The sample consists of about 62,000 clones, around 93% of them appearing once. The sequences come from CD4+ or CD8+ T cells sorted from blood, collected in a trial of the OX40 agonist ivuxolimab. These TCRs come from an adult with an advanced solid tumor such as melanoma, head and neck, liver or kidney cancer.

This sequence joins TRBV19 and TRBJ1-5, with a weak D call TRBD1 (6 bases). Germline V gives CDR1 LNHDA, CDR2 SQIVND (reference sequence). V was trimmed by 3 bases and J by 4 bases, leaving 31 bases between them. CDR3 length equals 21 residues. The CDR3 DNA is TGTGCCAGTAGTATTTTTTTGGTCTCGCCTTACCCGGGGGCGGCAAATCAGCCCCAGCATTTT. Its translation: CASSIFLVSPYPGAANQPQHF.

V is TRBV29-1 and J is TRBJ1-2; D is uncertain. The germline V gene encodes CDR1 SQVTM and CDR2 ANQGSEA. The CDR3 spans 10 residues. Trimming took off 6 bases at V and 3 bases at J, with 5 bases between the two ends. The CDR3 loop is CSVQDYGYTF. In DNA form, the CDR3 reads TGCAGCGTCCAGGACTATGGCTACACCTTC.

The V gene is TRBV2, the J gene TRBJ2-6; TRBD2 matches 7 bases. The germline CDR1 and CDR2 sequences are SNHLY and FYNNEI. Trimming at V came to 7 bases and at J to 3 bases, leaving 6 bases not matched to a gene. The CDR3 extends over 15 amino acids. In DNA form, the CDR3 reads TGTGCCAGCATGGGAGGGGAATATGGGGCCAACGTCCTGACTTTC. It specifies CASMGGEYGANVLTF.

The V call is TRBV7-6, the J call TRBJ2-2; TRBD1 might be the D (7 bases). Germline V lookup: CDR1 SGHVS, CDR2 FNYEAQ. The ends were cut back, 4 bases at V and 6 bases at J, with 15 bases in the middle. This CDR3 is 15 amino acids long. CDR3 bases: TGTGCCAGCAGCTGGGGCGGGACAGCCTCCGGGGAGCTGTTTTTT. This sequence encodes CASSWGGTASGELFF.

In this sample, this clone turned up once. The chain couples TRBV19 to TRBJ2-2; D may match TRBD1 or TRBD2 (6 bases each). Germline loops: CDR1 LNHDA, CDR2 SQIVND (reference sequence). This CDR3 is 15 amino acids long. The V and J ends lost 1 base and 2 bases respectively, with 8 bases between them. The CDR3 is CASSIVGGNTGELFF. DNA for the CDR3: TGTGCCAGTAGTATAGTGGGGGGCAACACCGGGGAGCTGTTTTTT.

The CDR3 DNA follows: TGTGCCATCACCCCTTTCGCCGCGGGAGTGGACACAGATACGCAGTATTTT. Translating gives CAITPFAAGVDTDTQYF. This chain links TRBV10-3 with TRBJ2-3; 7 bases are a match to TRBD2. Germline V lookup: CDR1 ENHRY, CDR2 SYGVKD. The CDR3 totals 17 residues. V was pared by 7 bases and J by 2 bases, with 15 bases of the junction left unmatched.

This rearrangement joins TRBV6-5 to TRBJ1-2; TRBD1 might be the D (6 bases). Germline CDR1 reads MNHEY; CDR2 reads SVGAGI. Trimming removed 0 bases at V and 1 base at J, with 12 bases between. CDR3 length: 16 amino acids. In nucleotides, the CDR3 is TGTGCCAGCAGTTACTCGGGGGGACAACTTAACTATGGCTACACCTTC. Encoded protein: CASSYSGGQLNYGYTF.

The rearrangement joins TRBV6-1 to TRBJ2-3; D remains ambiguous. V gave up 1 base and J gave up 6 bases, with 8 bases separating them. Germline V gene sequence: CDR1 MNHNS, CDR2 SASEGT. The CDR3 consists of 13 residues. The CDR3 spells CASSEVSWDTQYF. The CDR3 DNA is TGTGCCAGCAGTGAAGTCAGCTGGGATACGCAGTATTTT.

The V call is TRBV21-1, the J call TRBJ2-4. TRBV21-1 is deemed a pseudogene. CDR3 length equals 18 residues. This chain's CDR3 is CASSKILGVRLAKNIQYF. CDR3 bases: TGTGCCAGCAGCAAAATACTAGGGGTTCGATTAGCCAAAAACATTCAGTACTTC.

This rearrangement joins TRBV7-9 to TRBJ2-3, with 7 bases aligning to TRBD2. The CDR3 is 16 amino acids. CDR1 is SEHNR, CDR2 FQNEAQ, per germline (reference sequence). Trimming took 0 bases from V and 7 from J; bases not matched to a gene: 10. CDR3 DNA: TGTGCCAGCAGCTTAGCGACTGGACTAGTGACCCATACGCAGTATTTT. Translated, it gives CASSLATGLVTHTQYF.

The V call is TRBV7-9, the J call TRBJ2-7; D gene ambiguous. The CDR3 extends over 13 amino acids. The germline V gene has CDR1 SEHNR and CDR2 FQNEAQ (reference sequence). Between the trimmed V and J ends, which lost 5 bases and 0 bases, there was a span of 8 bases. CDR3 loop: CASSEAYSYEQYF. CDR3 sequence (DNA): TGTGCCAGCAGCGAGGCGTACTCCTACGAGCAGTACTTC.